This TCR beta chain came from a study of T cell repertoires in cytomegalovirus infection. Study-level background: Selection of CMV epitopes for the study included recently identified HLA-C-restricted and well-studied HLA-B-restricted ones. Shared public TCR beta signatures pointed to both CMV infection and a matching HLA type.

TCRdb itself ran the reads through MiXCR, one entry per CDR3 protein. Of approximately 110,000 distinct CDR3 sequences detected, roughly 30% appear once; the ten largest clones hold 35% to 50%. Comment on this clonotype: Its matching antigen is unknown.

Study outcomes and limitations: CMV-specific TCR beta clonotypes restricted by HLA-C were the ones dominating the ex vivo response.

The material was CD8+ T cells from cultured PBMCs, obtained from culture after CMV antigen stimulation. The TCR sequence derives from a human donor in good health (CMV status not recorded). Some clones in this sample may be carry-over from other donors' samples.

The DNA of the CDR3 is TGTGCCAGCATGCAGCAGGTCAGGGGTAATGAAAAACTGTTTTTT. This gives the protein CASMQQVRGNEKLFF. J is TRBJ1-4 and V is TRBV6-6, with D possibly TRBD1 on 6 matching bases. In germline, CDR1 is MNHNY, CDR2 SVGAGI (reference sequence). Between the trimmed V and J ends, which lost 7 bases and 4 bases, there was a span of 16 bases. CDR3 length: 15 residues.